This T cell receptor beta chain was documented in a study of response to subunit inactivated influenza vaccine (dated by TCRdb to the late 2010s). Regarding the research as a whole: Deep quantitative T cell receptor repertoire profiling was used in the study to track responses to a trivalent subunit inactivated influenza vaccine. Overall study outcomes, separate from this receptor: According to the authors, only a limited number of new T cells may be recruited by each seasonal influenza vaccination.

Libraries came from RT-PCR. Sequencing was carried out with an Illumina HiSeq 2500. TCRdb took the public reads, trimmed them with fastp at Q25, ran MiXCR for clone calling and kept in-frame beta chains. Rows matching on CDR3 protein sequence are summarized as one entry with the most common DNA and genes. This sample gives 150,000 to 200,000 distinct CDR3 sequences in total; around 10% of them show up just once. The top ten clones comprise about 40% of the sample. CDR1 and CDR2 (WSHSY, SAAADI) derive from the germline V gene. The CDR3 measures 15 amino acids from cysteine to phenylalanine. Left in the record is the CDR3 DNA by itself, 45 bases read in frame from the first base. After removal of 2 bases from V and 4 bases from J, the junction retains 5 bases not matched to a gene. With respect to this clonotype: Its antigen has not been determined. The sample holds no much larger clone one base away, and base qualities are not on file.

The V gene is TRBV10-2 and the J gene is TRBJ2-7; 10 middle bases align to TRBD1. The sequences come from CD8+ T cells sorted from PBMCs, collected approximately 25 months after vaccination. This clonotype was obtained from a man aged 50 to 69 who received an inactivated influenza vaccine. Donor details come from another sample of the same person, matched by shared clones. This receptor carries the CDR3 CASSELVGQGYEQYF. The DNA sequence reads TGCGCCAGCAGTGAGCTCGTGGGACAGGGGTACGAGCAGTACTTC.